This passage covers 20 T cell receptor beta chains from one sample sequenced in a study of draining lymph node invasion in breast cancer. Cells sorted as CD4+ CD45RA- CD25- were taken as memory conventional CD4 T cells. One entry per CDR3 protein, called by TCRdb with MiXCR from the bulk RNA-seq reads. The data contain about 2,900 distinct CDR3 sequences, 60% to 85% of them singletons. Sample: sorted memory CD4+ effector T cells from a lymph node. The receptor source for this set is a female donor with luminal breast cancer.

This chain joins TRBV7-6 and TRBJ1-1; tentatively, D is TRBD1 (5 bases). Trimming left V 4 bases short and J 8 bases short, with 17 bases between. The CDR3 sequence is 14 residues long. The V gene's germline CDR1 is SGHVS and CDR2 FNYEAQ. The CDR3 loop reads CASSSNGASIEAFF. The CDR3 DNA sequence: TGTGCCAGCAGCTCGAATGGGGCGTCGATAGAAGCTTTCTTT.

The J gene is TRBJ2-1, the V gene TRBV6-4; 7 bases agree with TRBD2. The CDR3 runs 13 residues. Germline CDR1 and CDR2: MRHNA and SNTAGT. V dropped 6 bases and J dropped 9; count of bases not matched to a gene: 8. The CDR3 region is CASRTKTSFEQFF. CDR3 nucleotide sequence: TGTGCCAGCAGGACAAAGACTAGCTTTGAGCAGTTCTTC.

The rearrangement joins TRBV5-1 to TRBJ2-7; D unclear. V shed 0 bases and J shed 5 bases, with 12 bases lying between them. Germline lookup yields CDR1 SGHRS and CDR2 YFSETQ. The CDR3 is 14 residues long. CDR3 protein: CASSLGQLGDEQYF. DNA for the CDR3: TGCGCCAGCAGCTTGGGCCAGCTAGGAGACGAGCAGTACTTC.

This chain uses TRBV11-2 with TRBJ1-2; D ambiguous. Germline assignment: CDR1 SGHAT and CDR2 FQNNGV. The germline V and J ends were trimmed by 0 bases and 5 bases, with 7 bases remaining between them. The CDR3 spans 13 residues. The CDR3 loop reads CASSLDVGYGYTF. As DNA, the CDR3 is TGTGCCAGCAGCTTAGATGTGGGATATGGCTACACCTTC.

The chain links TRBV7-2 to TRBJ1-5; 9 bases are a match to TRBD1. Germline values: CDR1 SGHTA, CDR2 FQGNSA. The ends lost 3 bases at V and 5 bases at J; junction bases unmatched: 2. The CDR3 runs to 14 residues. CDR3 DNA: TGTGCCAGCAGCTTGGGACAGGGATATCAGCCCCAGCATTTT. This encodes CASSLGQGYQPQHF.

This clonotype qualifies as large. V gene TRBV19 combines with J gene TRBJ2-3; D not certain. Deletions cut 5 bases from V and 2 bases from J, with 11 bases between. CDR3 length: 14 residues. CDR1 is LNHDA and CDR2 is SQIVND in the germline V gene (reference sequence). This CDR3 reads CASSGGRNTDTQYF. CDR3 nucleotide sequence: TGTGCCAGTAGTGGTGGACGGAACACAGATACGCAGTATTTT.

V is TRBV4-2 and J is TRBJ1-3, with D tentatively TRBD1 (6 bases). Trimming shortened V by 4 bases and J by 2 bases, and 12 bases separated the two germline ends. Germline V gives CDR1 LGHNA, CDR2 YNFKEQ. The CDR3 is 15 amino acids. The CDR3 DNA is TGTGCCAGCAGCCCAAGGGGGGGCACTGGAAACACCATATATTTT. Amino acids: CASSPRGGTGNTIYF.

This chain connects TRBV3-1 to TRBJ2-1, with unresolved D. Deletions cut 4 bases from V and 2 bases from J, with 12 bases between. The CDR3 is 15 amino acids. CDR1 and CDR2 (germline): LGHDT, YNNKEL (reference sequence). CDR3 coding DNA: TGTGCCAGCAGCCCTCGCCCGAGCACCTACAATGAGCAGTTCTTC. This codes for CASSPRPSTYNEQFF.

This clonotype occurred once. The V call is TRBV11-1, the J call TRBJ1-3; D ambiguous. The CDR3 extends over 14 amino acids. V was clipped by 5 bases and J by 0 bases, with 8 bases between them. Germline CDR1 is SGHAT and CDR2 is FQDESV (reference sequence). As DNA, the CDR3 is TGTGCCAGCAGCCCCATCATCTCTGGAAACACCATATATTTT. Residues: CASSPIISGNTIYF.

The J gene is TRBJ1-2, the V gene TRBV12-3 or TRBV12-4, with 7 bases aligning to TRBD1. The CDR3 has 16 amino acids. Trimming cost V 5 bases and J 8 bases; bases outside gene matches: 17. CDR3 nucleotide sequence: TGTGCCAGCAGTCAGACGACAGGGAGGTGGACTGGAGGCTACACCTTC. Its protein is CASSQTTGRWTGGYTF.

In DNA form, the CDR3 reads TGCAGTGCTCCCCGGAGGCGGGACAGGGGGGTTGATGAAGCTTTCTTT. Its protein product is CSAPRRRDRGVDEAFF. V gene TRBV20-1 combines with J gene TRBJ1-1, with 11 nucleotides matching TRBD1. The CDR3 is made up of 16 amino acids. V shed 5 bases, J shed 7 bases, and the junction held 15 bases outside the gene matches. Germline V gene lookup returns CDR1 DFQATT and CDR2 SNEGSKA (reference sequence).

The V call is TRBV9, the J call TRBJ2-3; D unclear. Trimming pared 4 bases from V and 4 bases from J, leaving 10 bases between. Germline CDR1 reads SGDLS; CDR2 reads YYNGEE. This CDR3 spans 13 amino acids. The CDR3 nucleotides read TGTGCCAGCAGCCCCCACGTTGCAGATACGCAGTATTTT. It translates to CASSPHVADTQYF.

This clonotype was seen once. V is TRBV28 and J is TRBJ2-1, with 8 bases lining up with TRBD1. In germline, CDR1 is MDHEN, CDR2 SYDVKM. The CDR3 has 16 residues. The trim removed 2 bases at V and 5 bases at J, leaving 8 bases unmatched. CDR3 DNA: TGTGCCAGCAGTTTACTTCCAGGACAGGGAGACAATGAGCAGTTCTTC. Translated, it gives CASSLLPGQGDNEQFF.

The chain joins TRBV20-1 to TRBJ1-4, with TRBD1 matching over 10 bases. This CDR3 spans 13 amino acids. CDR1 is DFQATT and CDR2 is SNEGSKA in the germline V gene (reference sequence). V lost 5 bases to trimming and J lost 5 bases; unmatched junction nucleotides: 2. The CDR3 loop is CSAGTGVNEKLFF. The CDR3 DNA reads TGCAGTGCTGGGACAGGGGTAAATGAAAAACTGTTTTTT.

This rearrangement joins TRBV18 to TRBJ2-2; D gene ambiguous. The length of the CDR3 is 16 residues. Germline V gene data show CDR1 as KGHSH and CDR2 as LQKENI. Deletions cut 1 base from V and 3 bases from J, with 12 bases between. CDR3 in amino acids: CASSPRPSGDTGELFF. DNA of the CDR3: TGTGCCAGCTCACCACGGCCCAGTGGCGACACCGGGGAGCTGTTTTTT.

A single count supports this clonotype. The rearrangement uses TRBV5-1 and TRBJ1-4, with D perhaps TRBD1 (5 bases). CDR1 is SGHRS and CDR2 is YFSETQ in the germline V gene. This CDR3 has 15 residues. V lost 3 bases, J lost 4 bases, and 13 bases lay in between. CDR3 sequence: CASSSGGGGNEKLFF. The DNA of the CDR3 is TGCGCCAGCAGCTCCGGCGGGGGGGGTAATGAAAAACTGTTTTTT.

This clonotype was recorded once. This rearrangement joins TRBV5-4 to TRBJ2-5; D is unclear. CDR1 is SGHNT, CDR2 YYREEE, per germline (reference sequence). V was trimmed by 4 bases and J by 2 bases, leaving 9 bases between them. This CDR3 is built from 13 residues. In nucleotides, the CDR3 is TGTGCCAGCAGCCTCCCGTCTCAAGAGACCCAGTACTTC. It yields the protein CASSLPSQETQYF.

The chain uses TRBV9 and TRBJ2-3; 12 bases align to TRBD2. Germline assignment: CDR1 SGDLS and CDR2 YYNGEE. Trimming removed 7 bases from V and 4 bases from J; junction bases left unmatched: 7. CDR3 size: 15 residues. The CDR3: CASQRTSGESDTQYF. DNA of the CDR3: TGTGCCAGCCAGCGGACTAGCGGGGAGTCAGATACGCAGTATTTT.

The chain links TRBV12-3 or TRBV12-4 to TRBJ2-1; D is possibly TRBD2 (5 bases). V dropped 3 bases and J dropped 6 bases, with 21 bases sitting between them. The CDR3 is made up of 17 amino acids. This chain's CDR3 is CASSFARTGSRGNEQFF. DNA for the CDR3: TGTGCCAGCAGTTTCGCCAGGACGGGAAGTCGCGGCAATGAGCAGTTCTTC.

This rearrangement joins TRBV6-1 to TRBJ1-2; 7 nucleotides align to TRBD1. Germline V CDR1 and CDR2: MNHNS, SASEGT. V shed 3 bases and J 8 bases; nucleotides not matched to a gene: 12. The CDR3 sequence is 15 residues long. For the CDR3, the DNA is TGTGCCAGCAGTGACCGGGACAGCGTTCCCTCCGGCTACACCTTC. Translating it yields CASSDRDSVPSGYTF.